Listed below are T cell receptor beta chains from one sample, sequenced in a study of blood T cell repertoires in COVID-19. The repertoire was sequenced with immunoSEQ multiplex PCR; TCRdb's copy has only in-frame clones and lacks some. The sample records fewer than 200,000 clones, around 83% being singletons. Input material: PBMCs or T cells enriched from blood (not recorded which). The receptors stem from a woman aged 50 to 60 in a cohort exposed to, infected with or recovered from COVID-19 (not recorded which). CDR3s include the opening cysteine and the closing phenylalanine or tryptophan. Each record gives: clone size, J gene, V gene, CDR3 protein. Some rows have no size entry. The others give once, few or many, or a class for an expanded clone.

clone_size: once
j_call: TRBJ2-7
v_call: TRBV19
cdr3_aa: CASSYRDMHYEQYF

clone_size: .
j_call: TRBJ1-2
v_call: TRBV29-1
cdr3_aa: CSVGRGFDYGYTF

clone_size: .
j_call: TRBJ2-3
v_call: TRBV7-2
cdr3_aa: CASSLDRGDTQYF

clone_size: .
j_call: TRBJ1-4
v_call: TRBV5-1
cdr3_aa: CASKPPVAGTCF

clone_size: .
j_call: TRBJ1-1
v_call: TRBV10-3
cdr3_aa: CAISPGGAITEAFF

clone_size: few
j_call: TRBJ2-7
v_call: TRBV21-1
cdr3_aa: CASSKEKIPSVNRYEQYF

clone_size: .
j_call: TRBJ1-5
v_call: TRBV5-5
cdr3_aa: CASSLAPSGSNQPQHF

clone_size: .
j_call: TRBJ2-3
v_call: TRBV7-2
cdr3_aa: CASSLSRVNTDTQYF

clone_size: .
j_call: TRBJ2-2
v_call: TRBV5-4
cdr3_aa: CASRYLGGPNTGELFF

clone_size: .
j_call: TRBJ2-1
v_call: TRBV9
cdr3_aa: CASSGIIAGVGEQFF

clone_size: .
j_call: TRBJ1-2
v_call: TRBV3-1/TRBV3-2
cdr3_aa: CASSQESGYTF

clone_size: once
j_call: TRBJ1-4
v_call: TRBV5-3
cdr3_aa: CARSFLAVTNEKLFF

clone_size: .
j_call: TRBJ2-4
v_call: TRBV6-5
cdr3_aa: CASRPERVAKNIQYF

clone_size: .
j_call: TRBJ1-4
v_call: TRBV25-1
cdr3_aa: CASRSDRGKNEKLFF

clone_size: .
j_call: TRBJ1-1
v_call: TRBV5-1
cdr3_aa: CASSLVQGALVNTEAFF

clone_size: .
j_call: TRBJ1-6
v_call: TRBV19
cdr3_aa: CASSVNSNNSPLHF

clone_size: .
j_call: TRBJ2-2
v_call: TRBV5-6
cdr3_aa: CASSPLAGGDTGELFF

clone_size: .
j_call: TRBJ2-7
v_call: TRBV28
cdr3_aa: CASSFSGSSVYEQYF

clone_size: .
j_call: TRBJ2-2
v_call: TRBV18
cdr3_aa: CASSPERDTGELFF

clone_size: .
j_call: TRBJ2-2
v_call: TRBV3-1/TRBV3-2
cdr3_aa: CASSQGPFGELFF

clone_size: .
j_call: TRBJ1-2
v_call: TRBV7-9
cdr3_aa: CASSLVGVRYGYTF

clone_size: few
j_call: TRBJ1-5
v_call: TRBV4-3
cdr3_aa: CASSQALGTARHF

clone_size: .
j_call: TRBJ2-3
v_call: TRBV24-1
cdr3_aa: CATSVPGWGGRTDTQYF

clone_size: .
j_call: TRBJ2-1
v_call: TRBV7-2
cdr3_aa: CASSSRRQGVSYNEQFF

clone_size: .
j_call: TRBJ1-5
v_call: TRBV2
cdr3_aa: CASTLGGGAGPQHF

clone_size: .
j_call: TRBJ1-2
v_call: TRBV5-1
cdr3_aa: CASSLSENYGYTF

clone_size: .
j_call: TRBJ2-7
v_call: TRBV7-2
cdr3_aa: CASSLVGAGNSYEQYF

clone_size: .
j_call: TRBJ1-1
v_call: TRBV28
cdr3_aa: CASLSYSEAFF

clone_size: .
j_call: TRBJ2-3
v_call: TRBV11-3
cdr3_aa: CASSMTSGTDTQYF

clone_size: once
j_call: TRBJ1-5
v_call: TRBV21-1
cdr3_aa: CASSPTPDRDFIPPNQPQHF

clone_size: .
j_call: TRBJ1-1
v_call: TRBV27
cdr3_aa: CASSLGMTGTPLAFF

clone_size: .
j_call: TRBJ2-7
v_call: TRBV5-4
cdr3_aa: CASSHQGYEQYF

clone_size: few
j_call: TRBJ2-3
v_call: TRBV7-2
cdr3_aa: CASSSLSEVQYF

clone_size: .
j_call: TRBJ2-3
v_call: TRBV5-1
cdr3_aa: CASSLASGTDTQYF

clone_size: few
j_call: TRBJ2-7
v_call: TRBV7-3
cdr3_aa: CASSLSLGDGMKYF

clone_size: .
j_call: TRBJ2-1
v_call: TRBV6-1
cdr3_aa: CASSEGGGRQFF

clone_size: .
j_call: TRBJ2-3
v_call: TRBV4-2
cdr3_aa: CASSQDRIAGGTDTQYF

clone_size: .
j_call: TRBJ1-6
v_call: TRBV5-4
cdr3_aa: CASSLEPGIIVALHF

clone_size: .
j_call: TRBJ2-4
v_call: TRBV5-4
cdr3_aa: CASQRDGKNIQYF

clone_size: .
j_call: TRBJ1-3
v_call: TRBV7-7
cdr3_aa: CASSLDDSSGNTIYF

clone_size: .
j_call: TRBJ1-3
v_call: TRBV9
cdr3_aa: CASSVTPLTGTSGNTIYF

clone_size: few
j_call: TRBJ1-1
v_call: TRBV29-1
cdr3_aa: CSVGRGNTEAFF

clone_size: .
j_call: TRBJ1-3
v_call: TRBV4-1
cdr3_aa: CASSQVQGTGNTIYF

clone_size: .
j_call: TRBJ2-7
v_call: TRBV13
cdr3_aa: CASSYRQGTVYEQYF

clone_size: .
j_call: TRBJ1-1
v_call: TRBV2
cdr3_aa: CASRSARGNTEAFF

clone_size: .
j_call: TRBJ2-7
v_call: TRBV6-5
cdr3_aa: CASRNPGNYEQYF

clone_size: .
j_call: TRBJ2-1
v_call: TRBV6-6
cdr3_aa: CASSDNYNEQFF

clone_size: .
j_call: TRBJ2-7
v_call: TRBV2
cdr3_aa: CASSTVYGQYF

clone_size: .
j_call: TRBJ1-5
v_call: TRBV20-1
cdr3_aa: CSVNVIRGQHF

clone_size: .
j_call: TRBJ2-7
v_call: TRBV9
cdr3_aa: CASSVERSGRTYEQYF